The clone carrying this T cell receptor (beta chain) was found a few times. Its antigen remains unknown. Germline lookup yields CDR1 LGHDT and CDR2 YNNKEL (reference sequence). The junction had 6 bases not matched to a gene; V was cut back by 3 bases and J by 7 bases. The CDR3 length is 14 residues. The assay was immunoSEQ multiplex PCR, and TCRdb's table has in-frame clones only and misses some. The data hold 170,000 or so clones, with roughly 93% observed a single time. The data derive from a study of T cell responses to AZD1222 COVID-19 vaccine. Overall study results and limits: The donor group comprised mostly white British people and more females; the analysis possibly underestimated clonal diversity. When two AZD1222 doses had been given, Spike-specific TCR breadth and depth rose.

This clonotype was obtained from an adult who received the MenACWY meningococcal vaccine as a control. The sequencing here drew on peripheral blood, taken 28 days after the second dose of the MenACWY control vaccine. This rearrangement joins TRBV3-1 (or the pseudogene TRBV3-2) to TRBJ1-5, with 7 bases aligning to TRBD1. DNA of the CDR3: TGTGCCAGCAGCCAGATGACAGGGTACCAGCCCCAGCATTTT. Translating it yields CASSQMTGYQPQHF.